These T cell receptor beta chains were read from a single sample in a study of beta chain features in type 1 diabetes. Sequencing was performed with immunoSEQ multiplex PCR; in TCRdb, only in-frame clones are kept and a portion is missing. The table has 200,000 to 250,000 clones, roughly 13% seen once; the top ten hold around 0.019%. Sequencing was done on a sample of naive CD4+ T cells from blood. The receptor source for this set is a man aged 25 to 45 with type 1 diabetes. The CDR3 runs from the conserved cysteine through the conserved F or W. Each record gives: J gene, clone size, D gene, V gene, CDR3 protein, CDR3 DNA. The D gene is left open where the match is weak. Only part of the rows carry a size: once, few, many, or a class if the clone is expanded.

J: TRBJ1-1
size: few
D: TRBD1
V: TRBV7-9
CDR3: CASSSRQGNRWNTEAFF
DNA: TGTGCCAGCAGCTCCCGACAGGGTAATAGGTGGAACACTGAAGCTTTCTTT

J: TRBJ1-5
size: .
D: .
V: TRBV6-6
CDR3: CASSYSGEANQPQHF
DNA: TGTGCCAGCAGTTACTCCGGGGAGGCCAATCAGCCCCAGCATTTT

J: TRBJ2-2
size: .
D: TRBD1
V: TRBV27
CDR3: CASRADRLNTGELFF
DNA: TGTGCCAGCAGAGCGGACAGGCTGAACACCGGGGAGCTGTTTTTT

J: TRBJ2-5
size: few
D: TRBD1
V: TRBV5-1
CDR3: CASGDRGWSETQYF
DNA: TGCGCCAGCGGCGACAGGGGATGGTCGGAGACCCAGTACTTC

J: TRBJ1-1
size: .
D: TRBD1
V: TRBV6-6
CDR3: CASSWDRAGEAFF
DNA: TGTGCCAGCAGCTGGGACAGGGCGGGTGAAGCTTTCTTT

J: TRBJ2-7
size: .
D: TRBD1
V: TRBV25-1
CDR3: CASRARTGPYEQYF
DNA: TGTGCCAGCAGGGCCCGGACAGGACCTTACGAGCAGTACTTC

J: TRBJ2-2
size: .
D: TRBD2
V: TRBV7-2
CDR3: CASSPGGGGTGELFF
DNA: TGTGCCAGCAGCCCCGGCGGCGGGGGCACCGGGGAGCTGTTTTTT

J: TRBJ2-3
size: few
D: TRBD1
V: TRBV4-1
CDR3: CASSQDRQGVGTDTQYF
DNA: TGCGCCAGCAGCCAAGATCGGCAGGGGGTCGGCACAGATACGCAGTATTTT

J: TRBJ1-2
size: .
D: .
V: TRBV5-1
CDR3: CASREGAVAYGYTF
DNA: TGCGCCAGCAGAGAAGGGGCCGTGGCGTATGGCTACACCTTC

J: TRBJ1-6
size: .
D: TRBD1
V: TRBV7-9
CDR3: CASITGTGDSPLHF
DNA: TGTGCCAGCATAACCGGGACAGGGGATTCACCCCTCCACTTT

J: TRBJ1-1
size: few
D: .
V: TRBV5-1
CDR3: CASSSSGEGSTEAFF
DNA: TGCGCCAGCAGCTCTTCAGGGGAAGGAAGCACTGAAGCTTTCTTT

J: TRBJ2-5
size: .
D: .
V: TRBV7-9
CDR3: CASSFPFANQETQYF
DNA: TGTGCCAGCAGCTTCCCCTTCGCTAACCAAGAGACCCAGTACTTC

J: TRBJ2-7
size: few
D: .
V: TRBV7-9
CDR3: CASSLDSRVEQYF
DNA: TGTGCCAGCAGCTTAGATTCCAGGGTCGAGCAGTACTTC

J: TRBJ2-5
size: .
D: TRBD2
V: TRBV5-4
CDR3: CASSLGGRAPGETQYF
DNA: TGTGCCAGCAGCTTGGGCGGGAGGGCGCCGGGGGAGACCCAGTACTTC

J: TRBJ2-5
size: few
D: TRBD2
V: TRBV6-5
CDR3: CASRRGTSRPETQYF
DNA: TGTGCCAGCAGGCGGGGGACTTCCCGCCCGGAGACCCAGTACTTC

J: TRBJ2-7
size: .
D: .
V: TRBV6-5
CDR3: CASRKPGVSEQYF
DNA: TGTGCCAGCCGTAAGCCCGGGGTATCCGAGCAGTACTTC

J: TRBJ1-2
size: .
D: .
V: TRBV5-4
CDR3: CASSFDRNYGYTF
DNA: TGTGCCAGCAGCTTCGACAGAAACTATGGCTACACCTTC